Listed here are 29 T cell receptor beta chains from one sample, sequenced in a study of CD8+ T cells in alopecia areata. cDNA prepared by RNA extraction and subsequent reverse transcription served as the template for sequencing. Clones were sequenced by immunoSEQ multiplex PCR, and TCRdb holds only the in-frame ones, with some missing. The sample holds around 98,000 clones, roughly two fifths seen once. The source material was CD4+ T cells sorted from blood. The receptors shown here come from a human donor with alopecia areata.

Remarks on this clone: The junction does not match germline at one end; this may be a read error. V and J are TRBV4-3 and TRBJ2-4; weak D call: TRBD2 (6 bases). The CDR3 covers 15 residues. CDR1 is LGHNA, CDR2 YSLEER, per germline. This CDR3 is CASSQEYRRGGQRDF. Here the CDR3 DNA reads TGCGCCAGCAGCCAAGAATATCGTCGGGGAGGCCAGCGTGACTTC.

The genes are TRBV29-1 and TRBJ2-7; 12 positions match TRBD2. V lost 2 bases to trimming and J lost 4 bases; unmatched junction nucleotides: 3. Germline V gives CDR1 SQVTM, CDR2 ANQGSEA. CDR3 length equals 14 residues. Here the CDR3 DNA reads TGCAGCGTTGAAAAACTAGCGGGAGGTTACGAGCAGTACTTC. It is translated as CSVEKLAGGYEQYF.

The chain has TRBV18 and TRBJ2-7; D may be TRBD2 (6 bases). Trimming removed 6 bases from V and 6 bases from J, with 15 bases in between. CDR3 size: 13 residues. CDR1 KGHSH and CDR2 LQKENI come from the germline V gene. The CDR3 loop is CASSPRESREQYF. DNA of the CDR3: TGTGCCAGCTCGCCTCGGGAGTCCCGCGAGCAGTACTTC.

V usage is TRBV19 and J usage is TRBJ1-5; 8 nucleotides match TRBD1. There are 15 residues in the CDR3. Germline lookup yields CDR1 LNHDA and CDR2 SQIVND (reference sequence). J gave up 6 bases and V 3 bases, and 7 bases lay outside the gene matches. CDR3 sequence: CASSIGQGISQPQHF. CDR3 in DNA: TGTGCCAGTAGTATCGGACAGGGTATTTCTCAGCCCCAGCATTTT.

This rearrangement joins TRBV28 to TRBJ2-3; no clear D gene. The V and J ends lost 6 bases and 0 bases respectively, with 7 bases between them. This CDR3 has 13 residues. Germline values: CDR1 MDHEN, CDR2 SYDVKM. Written as DNA, the CDR3 is TGTGCCAGCAGCCGCCCTAGCACAGATACGCAGTATTTT. Protein sequence: CASSRPSTDTQYF.

This chain links TRBV4-3 with TRBJ2-1, with D perhaps matching TRBD2 (6 bases). The germline V gene encodes CDR1 LGHNA and CDR2 YSLEER. The V end lost 2 bases, the J end lost 0 bases, and 14 bases lay between the germline ends. The CDR3 runs to 17 residues. CDR3 sequence reads: CASSQNLASSSYNEQFF. In DNA, the CDR3 is TGCGCCAGCAGCCAAAATCTAGCGTCCAGCTCCTACAATGAGCAGTTCTTC.

J is TRBJ2-5 and V is TRBV7-8; D remains ambiguous. The V gene's germline CDR1 is SGHVS and CDR2 FQNEAQ. V shed 5 bases and J shed 3 bases, with 10 bases lying between them. The CDR3 runs 13 residues. CDR3: CASSPWEKETQYF. As DNA, the CDR3 is TGTGCCAGCAGCCCCTGGGAAAAAGAGACCCAGTACTTC.

The V and J genes are TRBV29-1 and TRBJ2-7; D gene uncertain. The CDR3 sequence is 12 residues long. The germline gives CDR1 SQVTM, CDR2 ANQGSEA. V was cut by 0 bases and J by 11 bases, with 14 bases left in between. CDR3 amino acids: CSVEDTKQEEYF. CDR3 nucleotides: TGCAGCGTTGAAGATACCAAACAAGAGGAGTACTTC.

This clone was picked up one time. The rearrangement uses TRBV28 and TRBJ2-1; D gene unclear. The CDR3 has 13 residues. Looked up from germline, CDR1 is MDHEN and CDR2 is SYDVKM. Deletions cut 5 bases from V and 7 bases from J, with 12 bases between. CDR3 sequence reads: CASSPYPENEQFF. CDR3 in DNA: TGTGCCAGCAGTCCCTACCCCGAAAATGAGCAGTTCTTC.

The chain combines TRBV11-2 with TRBJ2-6, with 7 positions matching TRBD2. The V segment lost 7 bases and the J segment 2 bases; nucleotides outside the gene matches: 5. Germline CDR1 is SGHAT and CDR2 is FQNNGV. CDR3 length equals 15 residues. The CDR3 region has the DNA TGTGCCAGCACCCTGGGGGGGGCTGGGGCCAACGTCCTGACTTTC. Encoded protein: CASTLGGAGANVLTF.

The chain recombines TRBV20-1 with TRBJ2-1, with D perhaps matching TRBD2 (5 bases). The V gene's germline CDR1 is DFQATT and CDR2 SNEGSKA (reference sequence). V lost 0 bases and J lost 10, with 7 bases in between. The CDR3 totals 11 residues. The CDR3 region is CSAREGREQFF. In DNA form, the CDR3 reads TGCAGTGCTAGAGAGGGGAGAGAGCAGTTCTTC.

This clone was seen a handful of times. The chain is built from TRBV29-1 and TRBJ2-7; TRBD1 is a possible D gene (5 bases). Germline lookup yields CDR1 SQVTM and CDR2 ANQGSEA. V was trimmed by 7 bases and J by 3 bases, leaving 13 bases between them. The CDR3 has 12 amino acids. DNA for the CDR3: TGCAGCGCCTCTATGCAGGGCTACGAGCAGTACTTC. Translating gives CSASMQGYEQYF.

This chain's CDR3 is CASSPGTSRQAFF. CDR3 nucleotide sequence: TGTGCCAGCAGTCCGGGCACTAGCAGACAAGCTTTCTTT. The chain carries TRBV28 and TRBJ1-1; D unclear. The CDR3 sequence is 13 residues long. The germline V gene encodes CDR1 MDHEN and CDR2 SYDVKM. V dropped 5 bases and J dropped 9 bases, with 16 bases sitting between them. Full variable domain (missing parts from reference TRBV28 and TRBJ1-1): DVKVTQSSRYLVKRTGEKVFLECVQDMDHENMFWYRQDPGLGLRLIYFSYDVKMKEKGDIPEGYSVSREKKERFSLILESASTNQTSMYLCASSPGTSRQAFFGQGTRLTVV.

The rearrangement uses TRBV30 and TRBJ2-1; D call uncertain. Germline V lookup: CDR1 GTSNPN, CDR2 SVGIG (reference sequence). V lost 0 bases and J 7 bases, leaving 7 bases between the germline ends. This CDR3 is 12 amino acids long. CDR3 residues: CAWSVFQNEQFF. In nucleotides, the CDR3 is TGTGCCTGGAGTGTTTTCCAGAATGAGCAGTTCTTC.

This clone was seen more than once but under ten times. V and J are TRBV29-1 and TRBJ1-1, with D possibly TRBD1 on 6 matching bases. In germline, CDR1 is SQVTM, CDR2 ANQGSEA. Trimming stripped 4 bases from V and 3 bases from J, with 15 bases between. This CDR3 comprises 14 residues. Here the CDR3 reads CSVALDSWDTEAFF. CDR3 in DNA: TGCAGCGTTGCTTTGGACAGTTGGGACACTGAAGCTTTCTTT.

This clone was counted between two and nine times. This rearrangement joins TRBV6-1 to TRBJ2-3, with unresolved D. Germline V gene lookup returns CDR1 MNHNS and CDR2 SASEGT. The V and J ends lost 6 bases and 2 bases respectively, with 15 bases between them. The CDR3 length is 15 residues. The CDR3 sequence: CASSLTGGYTDTQYF. CDR3 nucleotides: TGTGCCAGCAGCCTAACGGGCGGTTACACAGATACGCAGTATTTT.

The V and J genes are TRBV7-2 and TRBJ2-3; D call uncertain. There are 14 residues in the CDR3. V lost 5 bases and J lost 3, with 12 bases in between. Germline lookup yields CDR1 SGHTA and CDR2 FQGNSA. CDR3 nucleotide sequence: TGTGCCAGCAGCCGTAGGGCCGCAACAGATACGCAGTATTTT. Its protein is CASSRRAATDTQYF.

The table lists this clone with a few counts. The genes are TRBV4-2 and TRBJ2-6; 7 bases align to TRBD1. The length of the CDR3 is 16 residues. V dropped 2 bases and J dropped 2; count of bases not matched to a gene: 3. Germline V CDR1 and CDR2: LGHNA, YNFKEQ. The CDR3 here is CASSQQTGTGANVLTF. CDR3 nucleotide sequence: TGTGCCAGCAGCCAACAGACAGGGACTGGGGCCAACGTCCTGACTTTC.

This sequence joins TRBV29-1 and TRBJ2-7; D perhaps matches TRBD1 (5 bases). Germline lookup yields CDR1 SQVTM and CDR2 ANQGSEA. The ends were cut back, 4 bases at V and 4 bases at J, with 14 bases in the middle. This CDR3 spans 13 amino acids. The CDR3 bases are TGCAGCGTTGCAGGACACGGCGCTTACGAGCAGTACTTC. It yields the protein CSVAGHGAYEQYF.

This chain connects TRBV7-8 to TRBJ2-2; D perhaps matches TRBD2 (5 bases). V shed 5 bases and J shed 8 bases, with 18 bases lying between them. This CDR3 spans 15 amino acids. Germline values: CDR1 SGHVS, CDR2 FQNEAQ. CDR3 protein: CASSGTRGRSGELFF. CDR3 DNA sequence: TGTGCCAGCAGCGGTACACGGGGTCGGTCGGGGGAGCTGTTTTTT.

The chain employs TRBV7-2 and TRBJ2-5; TRBD1 might be the D (5 bases). Trimming removed 4 bases from V and 5 bases from J, with 14 bases in between. Germline V lookup: CDR1 SGHTA, CDR2 FQGNSA. The CDR3 length is 14 residues. The CDR3 DNA reads as TGTGCCAGCAGCTCCAGCAGGGCAGGGGAGACCCAGTACTTC. It encodes CASSSSRAGETQYF.

V gene TRBV9 combines with J gene TRBJ2-3; D gene ambiguous. CDR3 length: 13 amino acids. V lost 2 bases to trimming and J lost 5 bases, with 9 bases between them. Germline CDR1 is SGDLS and CDR2 is YYNGEE. As DNA, the CDR3 is TGTGCCAGCAGCGTCGTTATAGGAGATACGCAGTATTTT. Amino acid sequence: CASSVVIGDTQYF.

The rearrangement uses TRBV20-1 and TRBJ2-5, with D unresolved. The CDR3 is 11 amino acids. V shed 4 bases and J shed 4 bases, with 7 bases lying between them. Germline V gene lookup returns CDR1 DFQATT and CDR2 SNEGSKA (reference sequence). The DNA of the CDR3 is TGCAGTGCTACCAGTAGAGAGACCCAGTACTTC. This encodes CSATSRETQYF.

This clone was found a few times. The chain recombines TRBV29-1 with TRBJ2-7; D perhaps matches TRBD2 (5 bases). Trimming stripped 7 bases from V and 6 bases from J, with 13 bases between. Germline lookup yields CDR1 SQVTM and CDR2 ANQGSEA. The CDR3 is made up of 11 amino acids. The CDR3 sequence is CSGGEAGEQYF. CDR3 in DNA: TGCAGCGGTGGTGAGGCGGGCGAGCAGTACTTC.

The J gene is TRBJ2-7, the V gene TRBV6-1, with TRBD2 as a possible D gene (6 bases). The germline gives CDR1 MNHNS, CDR2 SASEGT. V gave up 2 bases and J gave up 2 bases, with 19 bases separating them. CDR3 length: 17 residues. For the CDR3, the DNA is TGTGCCAGCAGTGAAAGGGGTCCGGGGGACGTGCCCTACGAGCAGTACTTC. The encoded protein is CASSERGPGDVPYEQYF.

This clone turned up a few times. CDR3 amino acids: CASSTHPDYEQYF. The CDR3 bases are TGCGCCAGTTCAACCCATCCAGACTACGAGCAGTACTTC. The chain couples TRBV10-2 to TRBJ2-7; D not certain. V was pared by 9 bases and J by 3 bases, with 15 bases between. In germline, CDR1 is WSHSY, CDR2 SAAADI. CDR3 length: 13 amino acids.

The V and J genes are TRBV29-1 and TRBJ1-2; the D gene is possibly TRBD1 (5 bases). Looked up from germline, CDR1 is SQVTM and CDR2 is ANQGSEA. V was shortened by 5 bases and J by 2 bases, with 9 bases between the two germline ends. The length of the CDR3 is 12 residues. Here the CDR3 reads CSVTTANYGYTF. CDR3 sequence (DNA): TGCAGCGTTACGACAGCAAACTATGGCTACACCTTC. The full variable domain, with the rest looked up from reference TRBV29-1 and TRBJ1-2, is SAVISQKPSRDICQRGTSLTIQCQVDSQVTMMFWYRQQPGQSLTLIATANQGSEATYESGFVIDKFPISRPNLTFSTLTVSNMSPEDSSIYLCSVTTANYGYTFGSGTRLTVV.

V usage is TRBV11-2 and J usage is TRBJ2-7; D remains unclear. The CDR3 length is 14 residues. V was cut by 3 bases and J by 0 bases, with 9 bases left in between. The germline V gene encodes CDR1 SGHAT and CDR2 FQNNGV. The CDR3 here is CASSFTYSSYEQYF. Here the CDR3 DNA reads TGTGCCAGCAGCTTCACTTACAGCTCCTACGAGCAGTACTTC.

This chain links TRBV4-1 with TRBJ2-7; no reliable D call. The CDR3 has 15 amino acids. CDR1 and CDR2 (germline): MGHRA, YSYEKL. V shed 3 bases and J shed 0 bases, with 12 bases lying between them. The CDR3 sequence is CASSQWATNSYEQYF. CDR3 in DNA: TGCGCCAGCAGCCAGTGGGCCACGAACTCCTACGAGCAGTACTTC.